The rows below give T cell receptor beta chains drawn from one sample of a study of blood T cells in healthy people across ages. TCRdb re-derived calls from the 5' RACE reads in MiXCR, one entry per CDR3 protein. The sample consists of roughly 1,500,000 distinct CDR3 sequences, almost 35% of them appearing once. The specimen was blood. These receptor sequences come from a woman in her thirties in good health. Each CDR3 is given with its conserved first and last residue. A D gene is named only where the DNA matches it firmly. Clone size is given for some rows only: seen once, a few or many times, or a class if the clone is expanded.

D: NA
size: few
J: TRBJ1-4
V: TRBV3-1
CDR3: CASSHGSTNEKLFF
DNA: TGTGCCAGCAGCCACGGTTCAACTAATGAAAAACTGTTTTTT

D: NA
size: many
J: TRBJ2-6
V: TRBV27
CDR3: CASSLSYSGANVLTF
DNA: TGTGCCAGCAGTTTGTCATACTCTGGGGCCAACGTCCTGACTTTC

D: TRBD2
size: few
J: TRBJ2-1
V: TRBV18
CDR3: CASSPGERGENEQFF
DNA: TGTGCCAGCTCTCCCGGGGAGCGGGGGGAAAATGAGCAGTTCTTC

D: NA
size: NA
J: TRBJ2-7
V: TRBV18
CDR3: CASSPQVEQYF
DNA: TGTGCCAGCTCACCACAAGTCGAGCAGTACTTC

D: TRBD2
size: few
J: TRBJ2-3
V: TRBV29-1
CDR3: CSVGGTSRRRGDTQYF
DNA: TGCAGCGTCGGCGGGACTAGCAGGAGGCGGGGAGATACGCAGTATTTT

D: NA
size: NA
J: TRBJ2-5
V: TRBV2
CDR3: CASRTNRQETQYF
DNA: TGTGCCAGCAGGACCAACAGACAAGAGACCCAGTACTTC

D: NA
size: NA
J: TRBJ1-1
V: TRBV4-1
CDR3: CASSQDYRTEAFF
DNA: TGCGCCAGCAGCCAAGATTACAGGACTGAAGCTTTCTTT

D: NA
size: NA
J: TRBJ1-2
V: TRBV30
CDR3: CAWSDESEGSSYGYTF
DNA: TGTGCCTGGAGCGACGAATCGGAGGGTTCGAGCTATGGCTACACCTTC

D: NA
size: once
J: TRBJ1-4
V: TRBV30
CDR3: CAWSVRSERFF
DNA: TGTGCCTGGAGTGTACGGTCAGAGAGGTTTTTT

D: TRBD2
size: NA
J: TRBJ2-1
V: TRBV20-1
CDR3: CSAPSPPGLAHYNEQFF
DNA: TGCAGTGCTCCATCTCCCCCGGGACTAGCGCACTACAATGAGCAGTTCTTC

D: NA
size: few
J: TRBJ2-7
V: TRBV27
CDR3: CASSFGIAYEQYF
DNA: TGTGCCAGCAGTTTTGGAATAGCCTACGAGCAGTACTTC

D: NA
size: NA
J: TRBJ2-5
V: TRBV3-1
CDR3: CASSQKKETQYF
DNA: TGTGCCAGCAGCCAAAAGAAAGAGACCCAGTACTTC

D: TRBD1
size: few
J: TRBJ2-3
V: TRBV28
CDR3: CASSTGTGGSRAQYF
DNA: TGTGCCAGCAGCACCGGGACAGGGGGATCAAGGGCGCAGTATTTT

D: NA
size: few
J: TRBJ2-3
V: TRBV5-1
CDR3: CASSSEATSEAQYF
DNA: TGCGCCAGCAGCTCCGAAGCCACTAGTGAGGCGCAGTATTTT

D: NA
size: NA
J: TRBJ2-1
V: TRBV20-1
CDR3: CSARDWDLYNEQFF
DNA: TGCAGTGCTAGAGATTGGGACTTGTACAATGAGCAGTTCTTC

D: TRBD2
size: NA
J: TRBJ2-5
V: TRBV6-1
CDR3: CASSLSSGGRRETQYF
DNA: TGTGCCAGCAGTCTGTCTAGCGGGGGGCGTCGGGAGACCCAGTACTTC

D: TRBD2
size: NA
J: TRBJ2-1
V: TRBV3-1
CDR3: CASSQDQGLAGVDLFF
DNA: TGTGCCAGCAGCCAAGATCAGGGACTAGCGGGAGTAGACCTGTTCTTC

D: NA
size: few
J: TRBJ2-7
V: TRBV7-6
CDR3: CASSPAPWGEQYF
DNA: TGTGCCAGCAGCCCCGCCCCCTGGGGCGAGCAGTACTTC

D: TRBD2
size: many
J: TRBJ2-1
V: TRBV20-1
CDR3: CSASLRGGLHEQFF
DNA: TGCAGTGCTAGTTTGCGGGGGGGCCTCCATGAGCAGTTCTTC

D: NA
size: NA
J: TRBJ2-7
V: TRBV2
CDR3: CASSPIEGVSEQYF
DNA: TGTGCCAGCAGCCCAATAGAGGGTGTGTCCGAGCAGTACTTC

D: TRBD2
size: NA
J: TRBJ2-3
V: TRBV18
CDR3: CASSRKAGATDTQYF
DNA: TGTGCCAGCTCAAGGAAAGCGGGAGCAACAGATACGCAGTATTTT

D: TRBD2
size: NA
J: TRBJ2-5
V: TRBV3-1
CDR3: CASSHLGLGETQYF
DNA: TGTGCCAGCAGCCACTTGGGACTAGGGGAGACCCAGTACTTC

D: NA
size: NA
J: TRBJ1-5
V: TRBV12-3/TRBV12-4
CDR3: CASSGQMYQPQHF
DNA: TGTGCCAGCAGTGGACAAATGTATCAGCCCCAGCATTTT

D: NA
size: NA
J: TRBJ2-5
V: TRBV18
CDR3: CASSDWAGGIQETQYF
DNA: TGTGCCAGCTCGGACTGGGCCGGGGGCATCCAAGAGACCCAGTACTTC

D: NA
size: few
J: TRBJ2-4
V: TRBV28
CDR3: CALDRGQRDIQYF
DNA: TGTGCCCTTGATCGGGGGCAGAGGGACATTCAGTACTTC

D: TRBD2
size: NA
J: TRBJ2-5
V: TRBV7-7
CDR3: CASSLSGLAGGPGETQYF
DNA: TGTGCCAGCAGCTTATCCGGGCTAGCGGGGGGGCCCGGGGAGACCCAGTACTTC

D: TRBD2
size: few
J: TRBJ2-1
V: TRBV12-3/TRBV12-4
CDR3: CASSYRPASGHNEQFF
DNA: TGTGCCAGCAGTTATCGGCCAGCTAGCGGACACAATGAGCAGTTCTTC

D: NA
size: NA
J: TRBJ2-1
V: TRBV4-1
CDR3: CASSQDPGTFSYNGQFF
DNA: TGCGCCAGCAGCCAAGATCCCGGGACATTCTCCTACAATGGGCAGTTCTTC

D: NA
size: NA
J: TRBJ2-7
V: TRBV12-3/TRBV12-4
CDR3: CASSVGSFTYEQYF
DNA: TGTGCCAGCAGTGTAGGGTCATTTACCTACGAGCAGTACTTC

D: NA
size: NA
J: TRBJ1-4
V: TRBV4-1
CDR3: CASSPPGGREKLFF
DNA: TGCGCCAGCAGCCCCCCGGGGGGAAGAGAAAAACTGTTTTTT

D: NA
size: few
J: TRBJ2-1
V: TRBV7-2
CDR3: CASSFGGRAYNEQFF
DNA: TGTGCCAGCAGCTTTGGGGGCAGAGCCTACAATGAGCAGTTCTTC

D: NA
size: many
J: TRBJ2-1
V: TRBV6-1
CDR3: CASSEVGGVGNEQFF
DNA: TGTGCCAGCAGTGAAGTGGGGGGAGTAGGCAATGAGCAGTTCTTC

D: NA
size: NA
J: TRBJ1-1
V: TRBV27
CDR3: CASIGYTEAFF
DNA: TGTGCCAGCATTGGTTACACTGAAGCTTTCTTT

D: NA
size: NA
J: TRBJ1-2
V: TRBV28
CDR3: CASSFSAIYGYTF
DNA: TGTGCCAGCAGCTTTTCAGCTATCTATGGCTACACCTTC